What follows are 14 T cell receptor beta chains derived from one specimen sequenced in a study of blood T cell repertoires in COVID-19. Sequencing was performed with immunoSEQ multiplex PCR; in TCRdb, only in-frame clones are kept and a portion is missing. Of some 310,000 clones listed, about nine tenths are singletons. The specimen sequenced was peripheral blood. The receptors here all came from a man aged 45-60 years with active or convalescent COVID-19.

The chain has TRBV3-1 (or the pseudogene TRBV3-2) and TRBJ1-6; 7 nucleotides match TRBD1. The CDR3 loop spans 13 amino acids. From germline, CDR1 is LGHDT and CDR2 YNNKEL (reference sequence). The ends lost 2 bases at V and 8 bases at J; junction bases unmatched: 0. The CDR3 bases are TGTGCCAGCAGCCAAACAGGGGATTCACCCCTCCACTTT. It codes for CASSQTGDSPLHF.

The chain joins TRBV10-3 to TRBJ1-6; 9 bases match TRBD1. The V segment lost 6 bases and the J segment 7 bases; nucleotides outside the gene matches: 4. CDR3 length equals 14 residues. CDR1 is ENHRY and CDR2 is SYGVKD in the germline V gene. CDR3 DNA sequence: TGTGCCATCAGAGGTGGACAGGGGAATTCACCCCTCCACTTT. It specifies CAIRGGQGNSPLHF.

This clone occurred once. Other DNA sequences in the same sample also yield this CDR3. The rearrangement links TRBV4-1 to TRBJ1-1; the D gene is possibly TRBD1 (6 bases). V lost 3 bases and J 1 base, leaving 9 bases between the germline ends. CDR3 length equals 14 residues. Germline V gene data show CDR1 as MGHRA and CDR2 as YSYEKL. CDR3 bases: TGCGCCAGCAGCCAGGACAGATCGAACACTGAAGCTTTCTTT. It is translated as CASSQDRSNTEAFF.

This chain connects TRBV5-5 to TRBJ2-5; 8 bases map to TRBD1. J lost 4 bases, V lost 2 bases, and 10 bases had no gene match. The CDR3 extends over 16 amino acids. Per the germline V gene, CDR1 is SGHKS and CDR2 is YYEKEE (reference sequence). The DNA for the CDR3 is TGTGCCAGCAGCTTCTCGAGACAGGGGCGGGGAGAGACCCAGTACTTC. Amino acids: CASSFSRQGRGETQYF.

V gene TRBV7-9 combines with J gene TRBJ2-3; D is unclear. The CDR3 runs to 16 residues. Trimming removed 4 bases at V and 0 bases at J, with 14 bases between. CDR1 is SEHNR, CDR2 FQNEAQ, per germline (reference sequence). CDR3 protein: CASSSAVFASTDTQYF. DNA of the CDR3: TGTGCCAGCAGCTCCGCGGTTTTCGCTAGCACAGATACGCAGTATTTT.

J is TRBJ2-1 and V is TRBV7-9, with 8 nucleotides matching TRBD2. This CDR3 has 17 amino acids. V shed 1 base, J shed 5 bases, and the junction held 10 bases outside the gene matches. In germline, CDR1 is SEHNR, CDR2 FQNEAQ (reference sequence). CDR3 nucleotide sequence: TGTGCCAGCAGCTTAGGGAGGGGAGGACTAGCAGACAATGAGCAGTTCTTC. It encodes CASSLGRGGLADNEQFF.

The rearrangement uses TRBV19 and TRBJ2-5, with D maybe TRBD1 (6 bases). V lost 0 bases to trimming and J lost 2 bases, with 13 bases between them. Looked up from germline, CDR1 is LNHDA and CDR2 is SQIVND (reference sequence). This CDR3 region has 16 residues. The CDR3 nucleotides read TGTGCCAGTAGTATAGATCATTCCGACAGGCAAGAGACCCAGTACTTC. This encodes CASSIDHSDRQETQYF. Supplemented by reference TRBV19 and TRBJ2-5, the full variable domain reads DGGITQSPKYLFRKEGQNVTLSCEQNLNHDAMYWYRQDPGQGLRLIYYSQIVNDFQKGDIAEGYSVSREKKESFPLTVTSAQKNPTAFYLCASSIDHSDRQETQYFGPGTRLLVL.

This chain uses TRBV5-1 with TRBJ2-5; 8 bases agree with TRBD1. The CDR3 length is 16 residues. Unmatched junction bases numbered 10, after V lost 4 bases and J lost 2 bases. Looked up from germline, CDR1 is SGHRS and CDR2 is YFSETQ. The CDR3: CASSTGQGPGQETQYF. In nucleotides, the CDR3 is TGCGCCAGCAGCACCGGACAGGGACCAGGGCAAGAGACCCAGTACTTC. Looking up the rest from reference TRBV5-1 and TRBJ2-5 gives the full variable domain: KAGVTQTPRYLIKTRGQQVTLSCSPISGHRSVSWYQQTPGQGLQFLFEYFSETQRNKGNFPGRFSGRQFSNSRSEMNVSTLELGDSALYLCASSTGQGPGQETQYFGPGTRLLVL.

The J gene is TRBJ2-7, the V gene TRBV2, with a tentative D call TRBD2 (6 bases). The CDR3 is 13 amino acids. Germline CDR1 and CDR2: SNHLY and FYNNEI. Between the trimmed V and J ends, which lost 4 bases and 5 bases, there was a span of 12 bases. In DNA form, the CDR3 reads TGTGCCAGCAGTGTAGGGGACTGGGACGAGCAGTACTTC. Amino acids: CASSVGDWDEQYF.

This CDR3 reads CASSLYAGGYNEQFF. CDR3 bases: TGTGCCAGCAGCTTATATGCGGGAGGGTACAATGAGCAGTTCTTC. The chain is built from TRBV7-6 and TRBJ2-1; 9 bases agree with TRBD2. This CDR3 spans 15 amino acids. The germline V gene has CDR1 SGHVS and CDR2 FNYEAQ. Trimming at V came to 2 bases and at J to 4 bases, leaving 3 bases not matched to a gene.

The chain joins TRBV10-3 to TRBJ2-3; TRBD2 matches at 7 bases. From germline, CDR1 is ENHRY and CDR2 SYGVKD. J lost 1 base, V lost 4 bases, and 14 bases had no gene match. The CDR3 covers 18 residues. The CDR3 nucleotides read TGTGCCATCAGTGCTCGAGTTCAGACTGGGAGGGGCACAGATACGCAGTATTTT. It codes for CAISARVQTGRGTDTQYF.

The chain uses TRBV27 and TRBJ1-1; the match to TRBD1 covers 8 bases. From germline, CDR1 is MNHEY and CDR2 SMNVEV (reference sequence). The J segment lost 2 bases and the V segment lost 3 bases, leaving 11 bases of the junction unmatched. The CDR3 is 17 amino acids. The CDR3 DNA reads TGTGCCAGCAGTTTTTCCTTCCGGGACAGGACCAACACTGAAGCTTTCTTT. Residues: CASSFSFRDRTNTEAFF.

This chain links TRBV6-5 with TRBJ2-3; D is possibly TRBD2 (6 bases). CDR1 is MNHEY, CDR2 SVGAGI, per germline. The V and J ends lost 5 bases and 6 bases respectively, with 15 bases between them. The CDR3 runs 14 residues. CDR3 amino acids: CASSPSLAQDTQYF. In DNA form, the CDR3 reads TGTGCCAGCAGTCCCAGTCTAGCGCAGGATACGCAGTATTTT.

The CDR3 sequence: CASSIDLGGARPHEQFF. The CDR3 DNA sequence: TGTGCCAGTAGTATAGATCTAGGGGGCGCACGACCCCATGAGCAGTTCTTC. The chain carries TRBV19 and TRBJ2-1; 7 bases fit TRBD1. CDR1 is LNHDA and CDR2 is SQIVND in the germline V gene (reference sequence). J was trimmed by 8 bases and V by 0 bases; bases with no gene match: 13. The CDR3 spans 17 residues.